One sample yielded the 4 T cell receptor beta chains listed below, sequenced in a study of CD8 T cells in ankylosing spondylitis (dated by TCRdb to about 2017). Results the study describes overall, beyond this receptor: Blood from ankylosing spondylitis patients appeared to be characterized by a TCR beta motif composed of eight or nine highly homologous amino acid variants.

To prepare the library, 5' RACE was applied. Sequencing was carried out with an Illumina HiSeq 2500. TCRdb reanalyzed the raw reads on its own, using fastp at Q25 for trimming and MiXCR for clone calling, and kept in-frame beta chains. All rows with the same CDR3 protein become a single entry with the most common DNA and genes. Across this sample there are approximately 500,000 distinct CDR3 sequences, with roughly 13% seen only once. Approximately 6.3% of the sample lies in the top ten. For these receptors, no antigen is known. The material sequenced was blood, either unsorted or a sorted T cell fraction (not recorded which). These receptors were obtained from a male donor with ankylosing spondylitis.

This clonotype occurred once. This chain uses TRBV29-1 with TRBJ1-1, with D possibly TRBD1 on 6 matching bases. The CDR3 is 13 amino acids. From germline, CDR1 is SQVTM and CDR2 ANQGSEA. As DNA, the CDR3 is TGCACCCTGAGGGACACACCGAACACTGAAGCTTTCTTT. It translates to CTLRDTPNTEAFF.

The CDR3 DNA is TGTGCCAGCAGCCAAGATGTTACCGGGGCCGGGGAGCTGTTTTTT. Protein sequence: CASSQDVTGAGELFF. This sequence joins TRBV3-1 and TRBJ2-2; TRBD2 is a possible D gene (5 bases). Trimming removed 0 bases from V and 6 bases from J, with 11 bases in between. This CDR3 comprises 15 residues. Per germline, CDR1 LGHDT and CDR2 YNNKEL (reference sequence). The full variable domain, with the rest looked up from reference TRBV3-1 and TRBJ2-2, is DTAVSQTPKYLVTQMGNDKSIKCEQNLGHDTMYWYKQDSKKFLKIMFSYNNKELIINETVPNRFSPKSPDKAHLNLHINSLELGDSAVYFCASSQDVTGAGELFFGEGSRLTVL.

The chain recombines TRBV10-3 with TRBJ2-7; 11 bases map to TRBD2. CDR1 and CDR2 (germline): ENHRY, SYGVKD. Trimming at V came to 6 bases and at J to 5 bases, leaving 3 bases not matched to a gene. The CDR3 extends over 13 amino acids. CDR3 coding DNA: TGTGCCATCAGGGGGACTAGCGGCGACGAGCAGTACGTC. It codes for CAIRGTSGDEQYV.

V gene TRBV5-1 combines with J gene TRBJ1-1; D uncertain. This CDR3 is built from 15 residues. From germline, CDR1 is SGHRS and CDR2 YFSETQ. Trimming stripped 0 bases from V and 5 bases from J, with 14 bases between. The CDR3 nucleotides read TGCGCCAGCAGCTTGGGGGCCCCGCCCCGGACTGAAGCTTTCTTT. Translation gives CASSLGAPPRTEAFF.